These T cell receptor beta chains were read from a single sample in a study of T cell repertoires in cytomegalovirus infection. Via MiXCR, TCRdb re-called the reads, giving one row per CDR3 protein. The repertoire holds some 400,000 distinct CDR3 sequences, with approximately 33% as singletons. Sequencing was performed on PBMCs. The receptor set was obtained from a human donor in good health (CMV status not recorded). Some clones in this sample may be carry-over from other donors' samples. Each CDR3 is given with its conserved first and last residue. Fields, in order: D gene, clone size, V gene, J gene, CDR3 DNA, CDR3 protein. A D gene is named only where the DNA matches it firmly. Not every row has a clone size; where given, it reads once, few, many or a size class.

.	.	TRBV15	TRBJ2-7	TGTGCCACCAGCAGAGGCCTTACAGGGAGCGGGGACTACGAGCAGTACTTC	CATSRGLTGSGDYEQYF
TRBD1	.	TRBV24-1	TRBJ1-4	TGTGCCACCAGTGATCCGGGACAGGGTGAAAAACTGTTTTTT	CATSDPGQGEKLFF
.	.	TRBV5-1	TRBJ2-3	TGCGCCAGCAGCTTGGGAGGGGTTGAGTCAGATACGCAGTATTTT	CASSLGGVESDTQYF
TRBD1	.	TRBV11-2	TRBJ2-7	TGTGCCAGCAGCCCAAACAGGGGGCTCCCCTCCTACGAGCAGTACTTC	CASSPNRGLPSYEQYF
TRBD1	few	TRBV6-1	TRBJ1-6	TGTGCCAGCAGGCCGGGACAGGCATTTAATTCACCCCTCCACTTT	CASRPGQAFNSPLHF
.	medium-sized	TRBV7-2	TRBJ2-7	TGTGCCAGCAGCAACGGACGTAAGCAGTACTTC	CASSNGRKQYF
.	few	TRBV14	TRBJ1-2	TGTGCCAGCAGCCAAGACCCCGGACTATCCTATGGCTACACCTTC	CASSQDPGLSYGYTF
.	.	TRBV6-5	TRBJ2-5	TGTGCCAGCAGCTTTAGACAGCCCCTTAAAGATACCCAGTACTTC	CASSFRQPLKDTQYF
TRBD2	.	TRBV4-3	TRBJ2-2	TGCTCCAGCATACGGGAAGGGAGCGGGGGGGCCGACGGAGAGCTGTTTTTT	CSSIREGSGGADGELFF
.	many	TRBV7-2	TRBJ2-1	TGTGCCAGCAGCTTCGACAGGTCGTCGAAAACCAATGAGCAGTTCTTC	CASSFDRSSKTNEQFF
.	few	TRBV4-1	TRBJ1-2	TGCGCCAGCAGCCCGACTGGGGCAGGGGTAGACTATGGCTACACCTTC	CASSPTGAGVDYGYTF
TRBD1	.	TRBV6-2/TRBV6-3	TRBJ2-1	TGTGCCAGCAGTTTTCACCCCGGGACAGGGACCTATGAGCAGTTCTTC	CASSFHPGTGTYEQFF
.	.	TRBV28	TRBJ2-7	TGTGCCAGCAGGAGCGTAGGGGAGCAGTACTTC	CASRSVGEQYF
TRBD2	.	TRBV7-8	TRBJ2-7	TGTGCCAGCAGCGGAAGCTCCGAGACTAGCGGCTCCTACGAGCAGTACTTC	CASSGSSETSGSYEQYF
TRBD2	few	TRBV4-2	TRBJ2-2	TGTGCCAGCAGCCAAGATCATAGCGGGGTCACCGGGGAGCTGTTTTTT	CASSQDHSGVTGELFF
.	.	TRBV20-1	TRBJ1-1	TGCAGTGCTAGTCCAGGTGGGGACACTGAAGCTTTCTTT	CSASPGGDTEAFF
TRBD1	many	TRBV7-6	TRBJ2-1	TGTGCCAGCAGCGACCGGACAGGGGATCTTGAGCAGTTCTTC	CASSDRTGDLEQFF
.	.	TRBV19	TRBJ2-5	TGTGCCAGCTCCAGTCTGGCGGGGGCAAGAACCCAGTACTTC	CASSSLAGARTQYF
TRBD2	many	TRBV7-2	TRBJ2-7	TGTGCCAGCAGCTTCGGGACTAGCGGGGGGAGACGGAGCTCCTACGAGCAGTACTTC	CASSFGTSGGRRSSYEQYF
.	.	TRBV7-9	TRBJ2-3	TGTGCCAGCAGCTTTGCCGGGCCCCTTGGCACAGATACGCAGTATTTT	CASSFAGPLGTDTQYF
.	once	TRBV4-3	TRBJ1-2	TGCGCCAGCAGCCAAGTACAGGAAACTGTCTACACCTTC	CASSQVQETVYTF
.	.	TRBV4-2	TRBJ2-7	TGTTCCAGCAGGCAAGAGATGGTAGGCTACGAGCAGTACTTC	CSSRQEMVGYEQYF
.	.	TRBV14	TRBJ1-4	TGTGCCAGCAGCCAAGTTAACGCCGGGAGGAATGAAAAACTGTTTTTT	CASSQVNAGRNEKLFF
.	.	TRBV19	TRBJ2-1	TGTGCCAGTCCCCCTCCAGGGTATTACAATGAGCAGTTCTTC	CASPPPGYYNEQFF
.	.	TRBV6-5	TRBJ2-1	TGTGCCAGCAGACCCGGGAACCTAGCCTACAATGAGCAGTTCTTC	CASRPGNLAYNEQFF
.	.	TRBV7-9	TRBJ2-7	TGTGCCGGCGGCTTAGGCGGTCACTACGAGCAGTACTTC	CAGGLGGHYEQYF
TRBD2	.	TRBV6-1	TRBJ2-7	TGTGCCAGCAGTGAAAGCGGGGGGATCAACTACGAGCAGTACTTC	CASSESGGINYEQYF